The rows below give T cell receptor beta chains drawn from one sample of a study of blood T cells in healthy people across ages. TCRdb called the 5' RACE reads again in MiXCR, with one record for every CDR3 protein. This table has over 1,200,000 distinct CDR3 sequences, roughly 60% appearing once. The sample consisted of blood. Every receptor here comes from a man aged 18 to 29 in good health. CDR3s include the opening cysteine and the closing phenylalanine or tryptophan. Each record gives: V gene, D gene, clone size, J gene, CDR3 protein, CDR3 DNA. The D gene is left open where the match is weak. For some rows the clone size is stated as once, few or many, or as a class when expanded; others skip it.

TRBV28,TRBD1,NA,TRBJ2-7,CASSGQDSYEQYF,TGTGCCAGCAGTGGACAGGACTCCTACGAGCAGTACTTC
TRBV29-1,NA,few,TRBJ2-2,CSARGSVDMTDTGELFF,TGCAGCGCGCGGGGCTCGGTTGATATGACGGACACCGGGGAGCTGTTTTTT
TRBV12-3/TRBV12-4,TRBD2,NA,TRBJ2-3,CASSPGLDTDTQYF,TGTGCCAGCAGCCCGGGACTAGACACAGATACGCAGTATTTT
TRBV10-3,NA,few,TRBJ2-3,CAISGQIADTQYF,TGTGCCATCAGTGGTCAGATAGCAGATACGCAGTATTTT
TRBV15,NA,few,TRBJ2-7,CATSRENEQYF,TGTGCCACCAGCAGAGAAAACGAGCAGTACTTC
TRBV28,NA,NA,TRBJ2-3,CASNRATFTDTQYF,TGTGCCAGCAATAGGGCTACGTTCACAGATACGCAGTATTTT
TRBV29-1,NA,NA,TRBJ1-1,CSAQKQVSTEAFF,TGCAGCGCACAAAAACAGGTTAGCACTGAGGCTTTCTTT
TRBV6-1,NA,once,TRBJ2-4,CASSEAWALAKNIQYF,TGTGCCAGCAGTGAAGCATGGGCCCTAGCCAAAAACATTCAGTACTTC
TRBV5-1,NA,once,TRBJ2-7,CASSLDASTGVSLWAYEQYF,TGCGCCAGCAGCTTGGACGCCTCGACAGGAGTATCTTTATGGGCCTACGAGCAGTACTTC
TRBV6-2/TRBV6-3,NA,NA,TRBJ1-5,CATDELGVQQPQHF,TGTGCCACCGACGAATTAGGGGTGCAACAGCCCCAGCATTTT
TRBV7-7,NA,NA,TRBJ1-1,CASSFILPQGTNTEAFF,TGTGCCAGCAGCTTTATTTTGCCGCAGGGAACGAACACTGAAGCTTTCTTT
TRBV21-1,NA,NA,TRBJ2-5,CASRRGSQYQETQYF,TGTGCCAGCAGAAGAGGCAGCCAGTACCAAGAGACCCAGTACTTC
TRBV4-2,NA,NA,TRBJ1-5,CASSQAPGGYSNQPLHF,TGTGCCAGCAGCCAAGCCCCTGGGGGTTACAGCAATCAGCCCCTGCATTTT
TRBV6-6,NA,NA,TRBJ2-1,CASSYSEKEQFF,TGTGCCAGCAGTTACTCAGAGAAAGAGCAGTTCTTC
TRBV3-1,TRBD2,NA,TRBJ2-3,CASSQFRTSGTDTQYF,TGTGCCAGCAGCCAGTTCCGGACTAGCGGAACAGATACGCAGTATTTT
TRBV2,NA,NA,TRBJ2-3,CASSPVRAPGTDTQYF,TGTGCCAGCAGCCCGGTGAGGGCCCCCGGCACAGATACGCAGTATTTT